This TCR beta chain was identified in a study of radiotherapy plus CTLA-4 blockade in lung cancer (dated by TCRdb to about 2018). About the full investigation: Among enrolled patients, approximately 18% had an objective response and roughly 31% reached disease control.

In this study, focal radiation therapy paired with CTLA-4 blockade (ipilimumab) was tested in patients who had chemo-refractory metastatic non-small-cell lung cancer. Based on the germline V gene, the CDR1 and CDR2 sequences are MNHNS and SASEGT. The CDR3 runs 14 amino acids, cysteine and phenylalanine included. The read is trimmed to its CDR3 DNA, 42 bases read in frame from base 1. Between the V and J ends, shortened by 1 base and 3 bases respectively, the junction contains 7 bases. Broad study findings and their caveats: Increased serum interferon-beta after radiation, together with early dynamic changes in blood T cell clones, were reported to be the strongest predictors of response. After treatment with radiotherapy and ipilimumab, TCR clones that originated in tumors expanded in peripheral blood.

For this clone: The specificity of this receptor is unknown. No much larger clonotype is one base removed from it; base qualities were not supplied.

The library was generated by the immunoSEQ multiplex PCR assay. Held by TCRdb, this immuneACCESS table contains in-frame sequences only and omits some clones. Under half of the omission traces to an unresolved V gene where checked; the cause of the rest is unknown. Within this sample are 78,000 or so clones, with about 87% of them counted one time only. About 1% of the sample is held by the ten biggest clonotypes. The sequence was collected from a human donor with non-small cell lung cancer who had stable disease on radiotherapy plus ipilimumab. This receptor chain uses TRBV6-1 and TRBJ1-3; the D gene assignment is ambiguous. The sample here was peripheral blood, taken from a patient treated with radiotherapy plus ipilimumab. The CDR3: CASSEGPSGNTIYF. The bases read TGTGCCAGCAGTGAAGGTCCCAGTGGAAACACCATATATTTT.